This TCR beta chain was sequenced for a study of CXCR3-negative and CXCR3-positive naive CD8 T cells. Study outcomes and limitations: The study found comparably high diversity in both naive subsets and much lower diversity in memory CD8+ cells. The majority of assays used fresh PBMCs, and CXCR3 expression partially decreased after cryopreservation. For the naive subsets, surface CD5 was similar, and TCR strength was inferred from TRB CDR3 properties. Unlike memory cells, which differed, naive CXCR3-negative and CXCR3-positive cells had similar TRBV-TRBJ usage.

This CDR3 is built from 16 residues. Germline loops: CDR1 SGHRS, CDR2 YFSETQ. On this clonotype itself: What it binds is not known.

5' RACE with UMI labels generated the TRB cDNA libraries. TCRdb reprocessed the 5' RACE reads, keeping one entry per CDR3 protein, no DNA. With 48,000 or so distinct CDR3 sequences in the sample, the ten largest clones hold about 15%. The clonotype originates from a human donor in good health. Some clones in this sample may be carry-over from other donors' samples. V is TRBV5-1 and J is TRBJ2-3; TCRdb picks TRBD1, but there is no DNA to check that call. Sequencing was performed on memory CD8+ T cells from blood. CDR3 residues: CASSSLGRGATDTQYF.